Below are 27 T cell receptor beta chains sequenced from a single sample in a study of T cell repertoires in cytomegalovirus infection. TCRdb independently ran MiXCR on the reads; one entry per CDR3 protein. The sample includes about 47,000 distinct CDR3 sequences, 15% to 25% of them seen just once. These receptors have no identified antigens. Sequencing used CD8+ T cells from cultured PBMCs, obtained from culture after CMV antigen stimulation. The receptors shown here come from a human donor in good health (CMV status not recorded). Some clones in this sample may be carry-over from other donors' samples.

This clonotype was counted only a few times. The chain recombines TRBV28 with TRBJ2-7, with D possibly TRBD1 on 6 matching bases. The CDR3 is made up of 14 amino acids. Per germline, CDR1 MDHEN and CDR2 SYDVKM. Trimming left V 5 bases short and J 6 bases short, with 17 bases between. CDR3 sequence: CASSPLLGAREQYF. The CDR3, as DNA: TGTGCCAGCAGTCCCCTTTTGGGGGCTCGCGAGCAGTACTTC.

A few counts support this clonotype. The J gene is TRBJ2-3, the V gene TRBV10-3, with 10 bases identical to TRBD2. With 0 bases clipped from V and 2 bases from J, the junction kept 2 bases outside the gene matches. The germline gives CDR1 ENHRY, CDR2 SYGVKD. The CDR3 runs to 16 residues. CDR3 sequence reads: CAISESLAGVTDTQYF. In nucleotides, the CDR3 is TGTGCCATCAGTGAGTCGCTAGCGGGAGTCACAGATACGCAGTATTTT.

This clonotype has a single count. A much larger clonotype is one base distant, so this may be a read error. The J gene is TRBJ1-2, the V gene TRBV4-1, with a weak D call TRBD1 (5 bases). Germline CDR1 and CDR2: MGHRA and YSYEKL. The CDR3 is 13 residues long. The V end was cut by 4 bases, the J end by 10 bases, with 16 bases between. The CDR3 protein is CASSPSTGDVYTF. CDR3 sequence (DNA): TGCGCCAGCAGCCCTTCTACGGGGGATGTCTACACCTTC.

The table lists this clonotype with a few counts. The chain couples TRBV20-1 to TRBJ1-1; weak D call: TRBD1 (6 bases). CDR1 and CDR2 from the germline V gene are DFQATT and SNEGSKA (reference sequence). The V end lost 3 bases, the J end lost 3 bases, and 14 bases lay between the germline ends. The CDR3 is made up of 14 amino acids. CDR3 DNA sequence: TGCAGTGCTAGGGGGGGGGCGGAAGACACTGAAGCTTTCTTT. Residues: CSARGGAEDTEAFF.

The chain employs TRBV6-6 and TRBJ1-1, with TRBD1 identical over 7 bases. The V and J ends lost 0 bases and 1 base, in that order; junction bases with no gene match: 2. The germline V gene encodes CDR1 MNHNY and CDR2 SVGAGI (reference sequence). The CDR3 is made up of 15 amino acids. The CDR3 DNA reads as TGTGCCAGCAGTTACTCGACAGGGTGGAACACTGAAGCTTTCTTT. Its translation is CASSYSTGWNTEAFF.

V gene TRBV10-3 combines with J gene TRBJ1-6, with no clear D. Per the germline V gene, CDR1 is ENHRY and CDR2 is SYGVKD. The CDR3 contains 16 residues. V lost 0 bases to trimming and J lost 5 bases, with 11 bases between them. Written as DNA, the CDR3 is TGTGCCATCAGTGAGTCATGGGCCAACAATAATTCACCCCTCCACTTT. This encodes CAISESWANNNSPLHF.

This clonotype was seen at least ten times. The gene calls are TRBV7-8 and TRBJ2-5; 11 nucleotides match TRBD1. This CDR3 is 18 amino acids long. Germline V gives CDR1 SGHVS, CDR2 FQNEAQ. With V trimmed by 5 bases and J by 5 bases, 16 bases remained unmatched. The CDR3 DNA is TGTGCCAGCAGCGAAACAACTCCCGGGGACAGGGGGTGGGAGACCCAGTACTTC. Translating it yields CASSETTPGDRGWETQYF.

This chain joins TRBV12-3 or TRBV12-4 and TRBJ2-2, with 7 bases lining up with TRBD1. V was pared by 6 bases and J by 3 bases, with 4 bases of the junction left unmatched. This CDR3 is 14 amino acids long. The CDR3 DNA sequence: TGTGCCAGCAGAACGGGACAGCACACCGGGGAGCTGTTTTTT. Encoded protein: CASRTGQHTGELFF.

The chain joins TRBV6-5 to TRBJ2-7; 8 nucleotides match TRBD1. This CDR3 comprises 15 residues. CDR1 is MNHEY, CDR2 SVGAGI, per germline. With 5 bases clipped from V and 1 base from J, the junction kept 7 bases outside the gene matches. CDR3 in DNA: TGTGCCAGCAGTCCTGACAGGGGTTTTTCCTACGAGCAGTACTTC. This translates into CASSPDRGFSYEQYF.

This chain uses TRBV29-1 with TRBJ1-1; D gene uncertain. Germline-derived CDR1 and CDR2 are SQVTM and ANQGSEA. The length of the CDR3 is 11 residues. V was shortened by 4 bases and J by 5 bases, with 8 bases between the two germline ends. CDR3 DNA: TGCAGCGTTGCACGGGCGACTGAAGCTTTCTTT. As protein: CSVARATEAFF.

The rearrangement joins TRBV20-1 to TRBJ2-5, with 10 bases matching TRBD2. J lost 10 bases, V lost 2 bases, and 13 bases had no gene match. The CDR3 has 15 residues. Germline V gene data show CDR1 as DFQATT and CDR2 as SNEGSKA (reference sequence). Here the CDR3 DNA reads TGCAGTGCTAGAAAATTCACTAGCGGGAACCTAGGCCAGTACTTC. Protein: CSARKFTSGNLGQYF.

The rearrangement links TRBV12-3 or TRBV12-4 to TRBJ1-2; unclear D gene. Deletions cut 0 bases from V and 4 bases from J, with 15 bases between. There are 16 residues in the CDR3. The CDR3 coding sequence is TGTGCCAGCAGTTTAGCGGGTAGGGATCGAAGCTATGGCTACACCTTC. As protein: CASSLAGRDRSYGYTF.

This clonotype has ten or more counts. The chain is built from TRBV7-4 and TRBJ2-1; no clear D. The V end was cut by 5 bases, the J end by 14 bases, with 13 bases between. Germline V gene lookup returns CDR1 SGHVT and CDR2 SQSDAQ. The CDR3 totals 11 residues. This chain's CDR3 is CASSPNFREFF. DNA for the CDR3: TGTGCCAGCAGCCCAAACTTTAGGGAGTTCTTC.

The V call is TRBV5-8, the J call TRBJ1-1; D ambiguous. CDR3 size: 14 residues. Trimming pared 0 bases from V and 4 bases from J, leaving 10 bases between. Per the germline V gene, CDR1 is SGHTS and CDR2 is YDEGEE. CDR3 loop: CASSLGQGPTEAFF. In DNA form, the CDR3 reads TGTGCCAGCAGCTTGGGGCAAGGACCCACTGAAGCTTTCTTT.

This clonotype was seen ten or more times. The CDR3 spells CASSFLGSRGDTQYF. The CDR3 DNA follows: TGTGCCAGCAGTTTTTTGGGCAGCCGGGGAGATACGCAGTATTTT. The V and J genes are TRBV27 and TRBJ2-3; perhaps TRBD2 as D (5 bases). The V gene lost 3 bases and the J gene lost 5 bases, with 15 bases spanning the gap. The CDR3 is 15 amino acids. Germline assignment: CDR1 MNHEY and CDR2 SMNVEV (reference sequence).

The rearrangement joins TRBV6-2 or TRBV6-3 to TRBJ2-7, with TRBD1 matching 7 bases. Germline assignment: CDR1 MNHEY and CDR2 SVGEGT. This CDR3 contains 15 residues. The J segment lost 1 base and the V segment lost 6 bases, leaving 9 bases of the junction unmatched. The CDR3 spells CASSLGQALSYEQYF. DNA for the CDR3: TGTGCCAGCAGCCTAGGACAGGCATTGTCCTACGAGCAGTACTTC.

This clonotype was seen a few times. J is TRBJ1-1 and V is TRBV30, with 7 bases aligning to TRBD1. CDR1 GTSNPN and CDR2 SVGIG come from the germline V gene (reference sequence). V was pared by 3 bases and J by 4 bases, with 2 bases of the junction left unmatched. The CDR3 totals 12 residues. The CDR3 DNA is TGTGCCTGGAGCCCAGGGGGCACTGAAGCTTTCTTT. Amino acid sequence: CAWSPGGTEAFF.

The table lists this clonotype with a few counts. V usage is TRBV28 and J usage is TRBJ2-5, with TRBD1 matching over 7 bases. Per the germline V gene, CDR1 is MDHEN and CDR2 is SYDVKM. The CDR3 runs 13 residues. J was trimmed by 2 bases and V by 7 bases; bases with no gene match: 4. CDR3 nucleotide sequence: TGTGCCAGCACCCGGACAGGACAAGAGACCCAGTACTTC. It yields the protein CASTRTGQETQYF.

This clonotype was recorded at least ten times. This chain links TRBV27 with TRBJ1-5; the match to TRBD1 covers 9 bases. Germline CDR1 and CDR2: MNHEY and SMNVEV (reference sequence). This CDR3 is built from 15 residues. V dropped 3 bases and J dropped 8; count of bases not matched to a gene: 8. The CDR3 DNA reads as TGTGCCAGCAGTTTGGACAGGGGAGGATTGGAGCCCCAGCATTTT. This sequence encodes CASSLDRGGLEPQHF.

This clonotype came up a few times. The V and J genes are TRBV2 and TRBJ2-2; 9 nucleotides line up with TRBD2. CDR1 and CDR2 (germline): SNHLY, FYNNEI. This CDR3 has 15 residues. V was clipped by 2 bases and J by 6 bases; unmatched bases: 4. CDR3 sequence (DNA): TGTGCCAGCAGTGAATTAGCGGGAGCGGCCGGGGAGCTGTTTTTT. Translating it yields CASSELAGAAGELFF.

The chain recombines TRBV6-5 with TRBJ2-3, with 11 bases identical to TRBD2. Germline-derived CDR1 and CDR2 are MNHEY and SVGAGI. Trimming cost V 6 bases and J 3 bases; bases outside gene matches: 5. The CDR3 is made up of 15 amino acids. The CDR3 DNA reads TGTGCCAGCAGCCCGGGACTAGCGGTGACAGATACGCAGTATTTT. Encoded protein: CASSPGLAVTDTQYF.

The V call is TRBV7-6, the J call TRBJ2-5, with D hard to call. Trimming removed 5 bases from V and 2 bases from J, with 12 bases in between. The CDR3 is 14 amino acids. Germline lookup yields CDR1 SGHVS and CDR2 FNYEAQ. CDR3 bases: TGTGCCAGCAGCCCAGAGGTGGGGCAAGAGACCCAGTACTTC. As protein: CASSPEVGQETQYF.

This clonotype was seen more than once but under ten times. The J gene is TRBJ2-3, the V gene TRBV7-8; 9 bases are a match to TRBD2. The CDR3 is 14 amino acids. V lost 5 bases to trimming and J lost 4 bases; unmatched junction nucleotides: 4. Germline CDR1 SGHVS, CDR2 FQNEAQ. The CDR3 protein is CASSISGGADTQYF. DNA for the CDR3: TGTGCCAGCAGCATTAGCGGGGGTGCAGATACGCAGTATTTT.

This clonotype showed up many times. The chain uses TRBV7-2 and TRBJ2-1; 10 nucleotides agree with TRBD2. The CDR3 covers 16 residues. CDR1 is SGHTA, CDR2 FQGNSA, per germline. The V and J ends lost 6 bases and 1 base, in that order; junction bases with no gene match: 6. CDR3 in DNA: TGTGCCAGCAGTTTCTCTAGCGGGAGTTCCTACAATGAGCAGTTCTTC. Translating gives CASSFSSGSSYNEQFF.

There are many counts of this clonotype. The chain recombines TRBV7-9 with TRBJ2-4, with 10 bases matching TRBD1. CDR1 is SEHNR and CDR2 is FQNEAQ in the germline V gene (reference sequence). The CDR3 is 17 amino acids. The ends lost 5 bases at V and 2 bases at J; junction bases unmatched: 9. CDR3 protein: CASSPQGQGVSKNIQYF. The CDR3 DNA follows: TGTGCCAGCAGCCCCCAAGGACAGGGGGTATCCAAAAACATTCAGTACTTC.

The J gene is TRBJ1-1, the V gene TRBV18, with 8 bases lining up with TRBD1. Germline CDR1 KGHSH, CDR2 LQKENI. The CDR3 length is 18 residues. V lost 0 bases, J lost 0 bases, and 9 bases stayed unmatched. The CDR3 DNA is TGTGCCAGCTCACCACCTCGGACAGGGATTGACCTGAACACTGAAGCTTTCTTT. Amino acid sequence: CASSPPRTGIDLNTEAFF.

The CDR3, as DNA: TGCGCCAGCAGGGATACTACTAGCGCCCACAATGAGCAGTTCTTC. Protein product: CASRDTTSAHNEQFF. The chain has TRBV5-1 and TRBJ2-1, with 7 bases lining up with TRBD2. After removal of 5 bases from V and 5 bases from J, the junction contained 10 bases not matched to a gene. This CDR3 is 15 amino acids long. Germline V CDR1 and CDR2: SGHRS, YFSETQ.